The 27 T cell receptor beta chains below all came from one sample that was sequenced in a study of T cells in Graves' hyperthyroidism and ophthalmopathy. Amplification of TCR beta CDR3 regions was performed using RNA transcripts as template. TCR CDR3 regions were first amplified by RT-PCR with HTBI primers. Using its own MiXCR run on the multiplex PCR reads, TCRdb lists one record per CDR3 protein. The table lists approximately 430,000 distinct CDR3 sequences, 14% to 15% of them singletons. Sequenced: blood. These receptors came from a man aged 18 to 30 with Graves' ophthalmopathy.

This clonotype appeared many times. The rearrangement uses TRBV27 and TRBJ2-7; D may be TRBD2 (6 bases). Trimming left V 9 bases short and J 0 bases short, with 12 bases between. Germline V CDR1 and CDR2: MNHEY, SMNVEV (reference sequence). The CDR3 consists of 13 residues. The CDR3 DNA reads TGTGCCAGTCATGGGCGGGGCTCCTACGAGCAGTACTTC. Translated: CASHGRGSYEQYF.

Turning to this clonotype: This clone may be a read error of a much larger clone one base away. The missing conserved phenylalanine or tryptophan at the end of this CDR3 makes a read error likely. The CDR3 loop is CSASSASSSTDTQYL. The CDR3 bases are TGCAGTGCTAGTTCGGCTAGCAGTAGCACAGATACGCAGTATCTT. The gene calls are TRBV20-1 and TRBJ2-3; the D gene is possibly TRBD2 (5 bases). Deletions cut 3 bases from V and 0 bases from J, with 13 bases between. The CDR3 covers 15 residues. Germline V gene sequence: CDR1 DFQATT, CDR2 SNEGSKA (reference sequence).

This clonotype was counted between two and nine times. V usage is TRBV29-1 and J usage is TRBJ1-4; TRBD1 agrees at 9 bases. Germline loops: CDR1 SQVTM, CDR2 ANQGSEA. CDR3 size: 15 residues. The ends lost 0 bases at V and 7 bases at J; junction bases unmatched: 6. CDR3 sequence reads: CSVEEATGGGEKLFF. In DNA form, the CDR3 reads TGCAGCGTTGAAGAGGCGACAGGGGGGGGTGAAAAACTGTTTTTT.

The sample holds many counts of this clonotype. The genes are TRBV24-1 and TRBJ2-7; D gene ambiguous. Trimming removed 8 bases at V and 4 bases at J, with 11 bases between. In germline, CDR1 is KGHDR, CDR2 SFDVKD. The CDR3 has 12 residues. The CDR3 region is CATIGRRYEQYF. DNA for the CDR3: TGTGCCACCATTGGCAGGCGGTACGAGCAGTACTTC.

In its sample, this clonotype was seen a few times. The rearrangement joins TRBV10-2 to TRBJ1-4; TRBD1 might be the D (5 bases). The germline V gene encodes CDR1 WSHSY and CDR2 SAAADI. V shed 3 bases and J shed 11 bases, with 10 bases lying between them. The CDR3 loop spans 12 amino acids. This CDR3 reads CASSEVEGKLFF. CDR3 DNA: TGCGCCAGCAGTGAAGTTGAGGGGAAACTGTTTTTT.

With respect to this clonotype: A much more abundant neighbour one base away suggests this may be a read error. The chain is built from TRBV11-2 and TRBJ1-2; D is unclear. Germline CDR1 reads SGHAT; CDR2 reads FQNNGV. The CDR3 is 13 residues long. For the CDR3, the DNA is TGTGTCAGCAGCCCCCTTAGCGGGCTCGGCTACACCTTC. Encoded protein: CVSSPLSGLGYTF.

This rearrangement joins TRBV4-2 to TRBJ2-7; 8 bases line up with TRBD2. Trimming took 1 base from V and 6 from J; bases not matched to a gene: 8. Germline V lookup: CDR1 LGHNA, CDR2 YNFKEQ. The CDR3 has 15 residues. This CDR3 is CASSQGNSGRSEQYF. CDR3 nucleotides: TGTGCCAGCAGCCAAGGGAACAGCGGGAGAAGCGAGCAGTACTTC.

This clonotype was found many times. The chain joins TRBV7-8 to TRBJ2-3; unclear D gene. Germline values: CDR1 SGHVS, CDR2 FQNEAQ. The CDR3 consists of 14 residues. V dropped 9 bases and J dropped 4 bases, with 17 bases sitting between them. The CDR3, as DNA: TGTGCCAGTAGAATCCTGGCCCGCCCAGATACGCAGTATTTT. Translating it yields CASRILARPDTQYF.

Remarks on this clonotype: One base away lies a much larger clone, so this may be a sequencing read error. The rearrangement links TRBV24-1 to TRBJ1-5; D perhaps matches TRBD1 (5 bases). This CDR3 comprises 16 residues. Germline CDR1 is KGHDR and CDR2 is SFDVKD. CDR3 DNA sequence: TGTGCCACCAATGATTTCCGAGGGGATAGCAATCAGCCCCAGCATTTT. Translating it yields CATNDFRGDSNQPQHF.

J is TRBJ2-7 and V is TRBV5-4, with D hard to call. This CDR3 spans 16 amino acids. CDR1 and CDR2 from the germline V gene are SGHNT and YYREEE (reference sequence). Trimming removed 2 bases from V and 0 bases from J, with 15 bases in between. The CDR3 DNA reads as TGTGCCAGCAGCTTAAAAGGACGGTCAAGCTCCTACGAGCAGTACTTC. The encoded protein is CASSLKGRSSSYEQYF.

This clonotype occurred many times. The rearrangement joins TRBV6-1 to TRBJ2-1; D may be TRBD2 (6 bases). Germline V lookup: CDR1 MNHNS, CDR2 SASEGT. Deletions cut 4 bases from V and 6 bases from J, with 19 bases between. The CDR3 loop spans 16 amino acids. The CDR3 loop reads CASSALTGTFGNEQFF. The CDR3 DNA reads TGTGCCAGCAGTGCCCTCACCGGGACTTTCGGCAATGAGCAGTTCTTC.

This clonotype was observed at least ten times. The rearrangement joins TRBV15 to TRBJ1-1; D is possibly TRBD1 (6 bases). Trimming removed 5 bases at V and 6 bases at J, with 10 bases between. Per germline, CDR1 LNHNV and CDR2 YYDKDF (reference sequence). The CDR3 has 12 amino acids. The DNA for the CDR3 is TGTGCCACCAGCCCCAGGGGCCCTGAAGCTTTCTTT. Its translation: CATSPRGPEAFF.

The sample holds a few counts of this clonotype. The chain recombines TRBV19 with TRBJ2-7, with TRBD2 identical over 10 bases. CDR3 size: 17 residues. The J segment lost 4 bases and the V segment lost 3 bases, leaving 12 bases of the junction unmatched. From germline, CDR1 is LNHDA and CDR2 SQIVND (reference sequence). The CDR3 region has the DNA TGTGCCAGTAGTATTTCCAAGCAGCGGGGGGGCCTTTACGAGCAGTACTTC. It specifies CASSISKQRGGLYEQYF.

The chain is built from TRBV3-1 and TRBJ2-1; the D gene is possibly TRBD1 (6 bases). Trimming took 6 bases from V and 7 from J, leaving 19 bases between them. The CDR3 length is 15 residues. Germline V gene lookup returns CDR1 LGHDT and CDR2 YNNKEL (reference sequence). CDR3 residues: CASRSTGLPRNEQFF. The CDR3 DNA reads as TGTGCCAGCAGGTCCACAGGGCTCCCTCGGAATGAGCAGTTCTTC.

Points on this clonotype: A much larger clonotype is one base distant, so this may be a read error. The genes are TRBV2 and TRBJ2-3; D remains unclear. Germline CDR1 SNHLY, CDR2 FYNNEI. The length of the CDR3 is 12 residues. The CDR3 protein is CVSSKGRDTQYF. In nucleotides, the CDR3 is TGTGTCAGTAGTAAGGGAAGAGATACGCAGTATTTT.

This clonotype has at least ten counts. This rearrangement joins TRBV3-1 to TRBJ2-1; tentatively, D is TRBD1 (6 bases). The CDR3 loop spans 17 amino acids. Trimming pared 0 bases from V and 4 bases from J, leaving 16 bases between. The germline V gene has CDR1 LGHDT and CDR2 YNNKEL (reference sequence). CDR3 DNA sequence: TGTGCCAGCAGCCAAGATTCTGGGGAAGGGGGATACAATGAGCAGTTCTTC. Translated, it gives CASSQDSGEGGYNEQFF.

Many counts were recorded for this clonotype. The chain links TRBV7-8 to TRBJ1-2; 7 bases map to TRBD1. Looked up from germline, CDR1 is SGHVS and CDR2 is FQNEAQ. J lost 3 bases, V lost 5 bases, and 12 bases had no gene match. The CDR3 is made up of 16 amino acids. The CDR3 bases are TGTGCCAGCAGCCCAAAGGCAGGGGGGATCTACTATGGCTACACCTTC. Its translation: CASSPKAGGIYYGYTF.

This clonotype was observed many times. The chain is built from TRBV30 and TRBJ2-7, with a tentative D call TRBD2 (5 bases). This CDR3 comprises 14 residues. Germline CDR1 GTSNPN, CDR2 SVGIG (reference sequence). V was cut by 0 bases and J by 6 bases, with 15 bases left in between. The CDR3 is CAWSVSGVLAEQYF. In DNA form, the CDR3 reads TGTGCCTGGAGTGTAAGTGGGGTCCTAGCCGAGCAGTACTTC.

This clonotype was recorded many times. The chain joins TRBV12-3 or TRBV12-4 to TRBJ2-1; a weak D match, TRBD1 (6 bases). This CDR3 has 12 amino acids. V was clipped by 2 bases and J by 10 bases, with 9 bases between them. The CDR3 DNA follows: TGTGCCAGCAGTTTATCCAGGGGCGAGCAGTTCTTC. Its protein product is CASSLSRGEQFF.

The chain links TRBV20-1 to TRBJ2-5; the match to TRBD1 covers 7 bases. Germline V gene data show CDR1 as DFQATT and CDR2 as SNEGSKA (reference sequence). V dropped 6 bases and J dropped 3; count of bases not matched to a gene: 13. This CDR3 has 15 residues. This CDR3 is CSASIPGQREETQYF. In DNA form, the CDR3 reads TGCAGTGCCTCTATACCGGGACAGAGAGAAGAGACCCAGTACTTC.

The chain has TRBV6-5 and TRBJ1-1; D may be TRBD1 (5 bases). There are 14 residues in the CDR3. The germline V and J ends were trimmed by 2 bases and 4 bases, with 11 bases remaining between them. In germline, CDR1 is MNHEY, CDR2 SVGAGI. Here the CDR3 DNA reads TGTGCCAGCAGTTACAGGGGAGTGAGCACTGAAGCTTTCTTT. Translating gives CASSYRGVSTEAFF.

This clonotype was recorded many times. The rearrangement links TRBV28 to TRBJ1-3; unclear D gene. Between the trimmed V and J ends, which lost 8 bases and 2 bases, there was a span of 10 bases. Germline V lookup: CDR1 MDHEN, CDR2 SYDVKM. The CDR3 extends over 13 amino acids. Written as DNA, the CDR3 is TGTGCCAGCCTTGGCCCCCCTGGAAACACCATATATTTT. It encodes CASLGPPGNTIYF.

The CDR3 nucleotides are TGTGCCAGTAAGCGGGTTAGCGGGGTAGATACGCAGTATTTT. Protein sequence: CASKRVSGVDTQYF. The chain has TRBV19 and TRBJ2-3; 8 positions match TRBD2. V was pared by 7 bases and J by 5 bases, with 8 bases of the junction left unmatched. Germline V gene lookup returns CDR1 LNHDA and CDR2 SQIVND (reference sequence). This CDR3 is built from 14 residues.

This chain joins TRBV4-1 and TRBJ1-5; D gene ambiguous. Germline CDR1 is MGHRA and CDR2 is YSYEKL. V was trimmed by 0 bases and J by 0 bases, leaving 6 bases between them. The length of the CDR3 is 15 residues. DNA of the CDR3: TGCGCCAGCAGCCAAGACAGGAGTAGCAATCAGCCCCAGCATTTT. It codes for CASSQDRSSNQPQHF.

This clonotype was counted many times. The genes are TRBV30 and TRBJ1-5, with a tentative D call TRBD1 (6 bases). V was clipped by 0 bases and J by 4 bases, with 10 bases between them. The CDR3 runs 14 residues. CDR1 is GTSNPN and CDR2 is SVGIG in the germline V gene (reference sequence). The CDR3 nucleotides are TGTGCCTGGAGTGTAGACAGGAATAATCAGCCCCAGCATTTT. Translation gives CAWSVDRNNQPQHF. Supplemented by reference TRBV30 and TRBJ1-5, the full variable domain reads SQTIHQWPATLVQPVGSPLSLECTVEGTSNPNLYWYRQAAGRGLQLLFYSVGIGQISSEVPQNLSASRPQDRQFILSSKKLLLSDSGFYLCAWSVDRNNQPQHFGDGTRLSIL.

On this clonotype: A much larger clone differs from this one at a single base, so this may be a read error. This chain connects TRBV12-3 or TRBV12-4 to TRBJ2-2, with D possibly TRBD2 on 7 matching bases. This CDR3 spans 15 amino acids. V lost 6 bases to trimming and J lost 9 bases, with 20 bases between them. The DNA for the CDR3 is TGTGCCAGCAGCGCTAAAGGGGGGGTTTCCCGGGAGCTGTTTTTT. This translates into CASSAKGGVSRELFF.

In this sample, this clonotype turned up many times. A much larger clone differs from this one at a single base, so this may be a read error. The chain joins TRBV10-3 to TRBJ1-1, with 9 bases aligning to TRBD1. Germline V lookup: CDR1 ENHRY, CDR2 SYGVKD. The J segment lost 3 bases and the V segment lost 5 bases, leaving 1 base of the junction unmatched. The CDR3 extends over 13 amino acids. CDR3 sequence: CAISRQGDTEAFF. The CDR3 DNA reads as TGTGCCATCAGTCGACAGGGGGACACTGAAGCTTTCTTT.